A single sample is the source of the 25 T cell receptor beta chains below, sequenced in a study of T cell responses to AZD1222 COVID-19 vaccine. TCRdb's table, derived via immunoSEQ multiplex PCR, lists solely in-frame clones and lacks some. The sample records roughly 120,000 clones, roughly nine tenths being singletons. The specimen was peripheral blood, collected 28 days after the second AZD1222 dose. These receptor sequences come from an adult who received the AZD1222 COVID-19 vaccine.

J is TRBJ1-5 and V is TRBV30; maybe TRBD1 (5 bases). This CDR3 is built from 15 residues. Germline V lookup: CDR1 GTSNPN, CDR2 SVGIG (reference sequence). V was cut by 0 bases and J by 5 bases, with 14 bases left in between. CDR3 amino acids: CAWSVGQGTYQPQHF. CDR3 DNA sequence: TGTGCCTGGAGTGTAGGGCAAGGGACTTATCAGCCCCAGCATTTT. Filled out from reference TRBV30 and TRBJ1-5, the complete variable domain reads SQTIHQWPATLVQPVGSPLSLECTVEGTSNPNLYWYRQAAGRGLQLLFYSVGIGQISSEVPQNLSASRPQDRQFILSSKKLLLSDSGFYLCAWSVGQGTYQPQHFGDGTRLSIL.

A remark on this clone: The same CDR3 also results from other DNA sequences found in this sample. The chain recombines TRBV5-1 with TRBJ1-6; 10 nucleotides agree with TRBD1. J gave up 8 bases and V 3 bases, and 2 bases lay outside the gene matches. CDR3 size: 14 residues. Germline CDR1 is SGHRS and CDR2 is YFSETQ. CDR3 coding DNA: TGCGCCAGCAGCTGGACAGGGGGGGATTCACCCCTCCACTTT. Its protein product is CASSWTGGDSPLHF.

This chain links TRBV18 with TRBJ2-3; D not certain. V dropped 4 bases and J dropped 5 bases, with 13 bases sitting between them. Germline values: CDR1 KGHSH, CDR2 LQKENI. This CDR3 region has 14 residues. CDR3 sequence: CASSRGTDEDTQYF. Here the CDR3 DNA reads TGTGCCAGCTCACGGGGTACCGATGAAGATACGCAGTATTTT.

This chain joins TRBV28 and TRBJ1-1, with D possibly matching TRBD1 (5 bases). This CDR3 has 16 amino acids. The germline V and J ends were trimmed by 2 bases and 4 bases, with 17 bases remaining between them. Germline V gene lookup returns CDR1 MDHEN and CDR2 SYDVKM. The CDR3 protein is CASSLMGEEESTEAFF. The CDR3 DNA follows: TGTGCCAGCAGTTTAATGGGGGAAGAGGAGAGCACTGAAGCTTTCTTT.

The V call is TRBV9, the J call TRBJ2-3, with a possible D match to TRBD2 (5 bases). This CDR3 has 14 amino acids. Trimming removed 0 bases from V and 2 bases from J, with 7 bases in between. Germline V gene lookup returns CDR1 SGDLS and CDR2 YYNGEE. CDR3: CASSVEGVTDTQYF. In DNA form, the CDR3 reads TGTGCCAGCAGCGTAGAGGGAGTCACAGATACGCAGTATTTT.

CDR3 sequence: CATSRETNYGYTF. The CDR3 DNA reads as TGTGCCACCAGCAGGGAGACTAACTATGGCTACACCTTC. The V and J genes are TRBV15 and TRBJ1-2; D not certain. Germline V gene data show CDR1 as LNHNV and CDR2 as YYDKDF (reference sequence). Deletions cut 3 bases from V and 0 bases from J, with 5 bases between. The CDR3 has 13 amino acids.

The chain couples TRBV6-5 to TRBJ1-1; D possibly corresponds to TRBD1 (5 bases). Trimming left V 6 bases short and J 5 bases short, with 10 bases between. Germline assignment: CDR1 MNHEY and CDR2 SVGAGI. The CDR3 has 12 amino acids. CDR3 sequence (DNA): TGTGCCAGCAGGACTCGGGGGACTGAAGCTTTCTTT. Its translation is CASRTRGTEAFF.

This chain links TRBV12-3 or TRBV12-4 with TRBJ1-5, with D uncertain. The V end lost 7 bases, the J end lost 4 bases, and 11 bases lay between the germline ends. This CDR3 is 13 amino acids long. The DNA of the CDR3 is TGTGCCAGCACCGTGCGGGCGAATCAGCCCCAGCATTTT. This encodes CASTVRANQPQHF.

V usage is TRBV12-5 and J usage is TRBJ2-1, with D possibly matching TRBD2 (6 bases). Per germline, CDR1 LGHNT and CDR2 FRNRAP. Deletions cut 5 bases from V and 8 bases from J, with 19 bases between. This CDR3 region has 15 residues. CDR3 DNA: TGTGCTAGTGGTCCGACCGGGACTGGAGCTCATGAGCAGTTCTTC. Translating gives CASGPTGTGAHEQFF.

The chain joins TRBV11-2 to TRBJ1-4, with D possibly being TRBD1 (5 bases). CDR3 length: 16 residues. Between the trimmed V and J ends, which lost 0 bases and 8 bases, there was a span of 16 bases. The germline gives CDR1 SGHAT, CDR2 FQNNGV. The chain's CDR3 is CASSLDVGRVTEKLFF. CDR3 nucleotides: TGTGCCAGCAGCTTAGATGTGGGCAGGGTGACCGAAAAACTGTTTTTT.

V usage is TRBV7-9 and J usage is TRBJ1-1; unclear D gene. CDR1 is SEHNR, CDR2 FQNEAQ, per germline (reference sequence). Deletions cut 5 bases from V and 3 bases from J, with 7 bases between. This CDR3 is built from 12 residues. In DNA, the CDR3 is TGTGCCAGCAGCGTGGTTGACACTGAAGCTTTCTTT. Protein sequence: CASSVVDTEAFF.

This clone was counted only a few times. The gene calls are TRBV29-1 and TRBJ1-5, with a tentative D call TRBD1 (5 bases). The CDR3 has 15 amino acids. Germline CDR1 and CDR2: SQVTM and ANQGSEA. V lost 4 bases, J lost 5 bases, and 18 bases lay in between. CDR3 nucleotide sequence: TGCAGCGTTGGGGCAGGTTGGGGGATGGATCAGCCCCAGCATTTT. It encodes CSVGAGWGMDQPQHF.

The CDR3 sequence is CASSLGGSGANVLTF. The CDR3 bases are TGTGCCAGCAGCCTGGGGGGGTCTGGGGCCAACGTCCTGACTTTC. This chain connects TRBV7-2 to TRBJ2-6, with TRBD2 matching 7 bases. The germline V gene encodes CDR1 SGHTA and CDR2 FQGNSA. CDR3 length equals 15 residues. V gave up 5 bases and J gave up 1 base; unmatched junction bases: 2.

The genes are TRBV30 and TRBJ2-7, with D maybe TRBD1 (5 bases). This CDR3 has 16 residues. V was cut by 0 bases and J by 6 bases, with 21 bases left in between. CDR1 is GTSNPN and CDR2 is SVGIG in the germline V gene (reference sequence). The CDR3 region has the DNA TGTGCCTGGAGTGTATTCTTTGGCAGTTTTAGGGGCGAGCAGTACTTC. It is translated as CAWSVFFGSFRGEQYF.

The chain carries TRBV6-1 and TRBJ1-6; D is ambiguous. Trimming took 2 bases from V and 8 from J, leaving 10 bases between them. Per germline, CDR1 MNHNS and CDR2 SASEGT. This CDR3 contains 14 residues. CDR3 in amino acids: CASSEHVADSPLHF. CDR3 DNA: TGTGCCAGCAGTGAACATGTCGCGGATTCACCCCTCCACTTT.

This clone was seen only once. The chain combines TRBV20-1 with TRBJ2-7; D uncertain. V shed 7 bases and J shed 3 bases, with 10 bases lying between them. CDR3 length: 11 residues. The germline V gene has CDR1 DFQATT and CDR2 SNEGSKA (reference sequence). CDR3 in amino acids: CSERGVYEQYF. The DNA for the CDR3 is TGCAGTGAGAGAGGTGTCTACGAGCAGTACTTC.

The chain recombines TRBV4-1 with TRBJ1-1, with D unresolved. V was cut by 0 bases and J by 1 base, with 9 bases left in between. Germline loops: CDR1 MGHRA, CDR2 YSYEKL. The CDR3 covers 15 residues. The CDR3 DNA follows: TGCGCCAGCAGCCAAGATCGAACAGCGAACACTGAAGCTTTCTTT. Amino acid sequence: CASSQDRTANTEAFF.

The V call is TRBV2, the J call TRBJ1-4, with D unclear. Germline loops: CDR1 SNHLY, CDR2 FYNNEI. The V and J ends lost 2 bases and 11 bases respectively, with 18 bases between them. The CDR3 has 15 amino acids. CDR3 nucleotide sequence: TGTGCCAGCAGTGAAACCGGCCAGTCCTTAGGGAAACTGTTTTTT. Its translation: CASSETGQSLGKLFF. Based on the CDR3 plus reference TRBV2 and TRBJ1-4, the full variable domain is EPEVTQTPSHQVTQMGQEVILRCVPISNHLYFYWYRQILGQKVEFLVSFYNNEISEKSEIFDDQFSVERPDGSNFTLKIRSTKLEDSAMYFCASSETGQSLGKLFFGSGTQLSVL.

The rearrangement uses TRBV18 and TRBJ2-7, with TRBD2 matching 7 bases. The ends lost 6 bases at V and 3 bases at J; junction bases unmatched: 8. CDR1 and CDR2 (germline): KGHSH, LQKENI. This CDR3 is 14 amino acids long. The DNA of the CDR3 is TGTGCCAGCTCCCCCCCCAGCGGGATCTACGAGCAGTACTTC. This gives the protein CASSPPSGIYEQYF.

The rearrangement uses TRBV6-5 and TRBJ2-2, with D possibly TRBD2 on 5 matching bases. Germline lookup yields CDR1 MNHEY and CDR2 SVGAGI. This CDR3 region has 15 residues. Trimming removed 6 bases at V and 0 bases at J, with 11 bases between. The CDR3 DNA is TGTGCCAGCAGAACGATCGGGGCGAACACCGGGGAGCTGTTTTTT. Protein sequence: CASRTIGANTGELFF.

This clone was recorded only once. The chain couples TRBV6-5 to TRBJ2-7; D unclear. The CDR3 contains 15 residues. Germline loops: CDR1 MNHEY, CDR2 SVGAGI. The V end was cut by 0 bases, the J end by 1 base, with 10 bases between. The CDR3 spells CASSYSGLQSYEQYF. Here the CDR3 DNA reads TGTGCCAGCAGTTACTCCGGCCTTCAATCCTACGAGCAGTACTTC.

This sequence joins TRBV30 and TRBJ1-4; D possibly corresponds to TRBD1 (5 bases). This CDR3 has 16 residues. The V and J ends lost 7 bases and 4 bases respectively, with 22 bases between them. Germline assignment: CDR1 GTSNPN and CDR2 SVGIG (reference sequence). CDR3 sequence: CASGGAHSVFNEKLFF. The DNA for the CDR3 is TGTGCCTCAGGAGGGGCCCACAGCGTCTTTAATGAAAAACTGTTTTTT.

The rearrangement links TRBV5-1 to TRBJ2-2; a weak D match, TRBD1 (5 bases). Germline assignment: CDR1 SGHRS and CDR2 YFSETQ. The V end lost 4 bases, the J end lost 7 bases, and 14 bases lay between the germline ends. CDR3 length equals 14 residues. Here the CDR3 DNA reads TGCGCCAGCAGCGGGCAGGGTGGAGACGGGGAGCTGTTTTTT. It is translated as CASSGQGGDGELFF.

This clone was seen a single time. The CDR3: CASSQGPVAHLSGNTIYF. CDR3 bases: TGTGCCAGCAGCCAAGGGCCGGTCGCCCACCTCTCTGGAAACACCATATATTTT. The V call is TRBV3-1 (or the pseudogene TRBV3-2), the J call TRBJ1-3; D unresolved. V lost 1 base to trimming and J lost 0 bases, with 16 bases between them. This CDR3 has 18 residues. Looked up from germline, CDR1 is LGHDT and CDR2 is YNNKEL (reference sequence).

V is TRBV30 and J is TRBJ2-3, with D unclear. This CDR3 is built from 14 residues. Per germline, CDR1 GTSNPN and CDR2 SVGIG (reference sequence). The ends were cut back, 3 bases at V and 0 bases at J, with 10 bases in the middle. CDR3 protein: CAWRFGQSTDTQYF. The CDR3 coding sequence is TGTGCCTGGAGATTCGGCCAGAGCACAGATACGCAGTATTTT.